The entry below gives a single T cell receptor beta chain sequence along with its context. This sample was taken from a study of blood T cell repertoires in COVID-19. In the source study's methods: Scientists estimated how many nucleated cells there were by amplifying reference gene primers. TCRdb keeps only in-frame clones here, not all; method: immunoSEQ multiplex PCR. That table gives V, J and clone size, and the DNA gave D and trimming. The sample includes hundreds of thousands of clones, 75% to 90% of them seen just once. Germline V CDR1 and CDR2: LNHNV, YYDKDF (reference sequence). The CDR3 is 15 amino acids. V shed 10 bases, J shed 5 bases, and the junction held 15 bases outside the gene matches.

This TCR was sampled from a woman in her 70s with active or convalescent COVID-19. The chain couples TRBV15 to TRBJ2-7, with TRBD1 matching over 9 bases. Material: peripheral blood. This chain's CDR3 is CANITGTGTYDEQYF. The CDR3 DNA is TGTGCCAACATAACCGGGACAGGGACTTACGACGAGCAGTACTTC. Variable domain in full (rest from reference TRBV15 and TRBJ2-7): DAMVIQNPRYQVTQFGKPVTLSCSQTLNHNVMYWYQQKSSQAPKLLFHYYDKDFNNEADTPDNFQSRRPNTSFCFLDIRSPGLGDTAMYLCANITGTGTYDEQYFGPGTRLTVT.